The source of this T cell receptor beta chain is a study of shared clonotypes between healthy human individuals. The CDR3 covers 14 residues. The germline CDR1 and CDR2 sequences are LGHNA and YSLEER. J was trimmed by 7 bases and V by 2 bases; bases with no gene match: 3. Clones were sequenced by immunoSEQ multiplex PCR, and TCRdb holds only the in-frame ones, with some missing. This sample has around 480,000 clones, with about 79% found just once. The sequence came from a woman in her thirties or forties in good health. Some clones in this sample may be carry-over from other donors' samples. The chain is built from TRBV4-3 and TRBJ1-4; 8 bases align to TRBD1. The sequenced sample was PBMCs. The CDR3: CASSQPDRVEKLFF. CDR3 bases: TGCGCCAGCAGCCAACCGGACAGGGTTGAAAAACTGTTTTTT.